This TCR beta chain emerged from a study of cytomegalovirus exposure and HLA in healthy donors. The germline V gene has CDR1 LGHNA and CDR2 YSLEER. This CDR3 contains 17 residues. Study outcomes and limitations: In vitro work confirmed that three CMV-associated chains recognize CMV antigens. Sequences of the TCR beta chain were said to predict the HLA-A and HLA-B alleles of most subjects accurately. Presence/absence analyses assumed roughly uniform sequencing depth across donors. Among CMV-associated TCR beta chains, most appeared HLA-restricted in a later analysis.

Use of 60 Vbeta and 13 Jbeta primers characterized the PCR. Only in-frame clones appear in the TCRdb table, and some are missing; sequencing was by immunoSEQ multiplex PCR. The sample yields under 150,000 clones, roughly three quarters seen once. Comment on this clone: Its antigen is still unknown.

The sequence derives from a male donor in good health and CMV-seronegative. The J gene is TRBJ2-7, the V gene TRBV4-3; 8 bases align to TRBD2. The J call may be in error: the DNA end matches TRBJ2-5 better. Specimen: PBMCs. CDR3 residues: CASSQFYSGGGDETQYF. Here the CDR3 DNA reads TGCGCCAGCAGCCAATTTTACAGCGGGGGAGGCGATGAGACCCAGTACTTC.